These 22 T cell receptor beta chains were all obtained from the same sample, sequenced in a study of blood T cell repertoires in COVID-19. Clones were sequenced by immunoSEQ multiplex PCR, and TCRdb holds only the in-frame ones, with some missing. The data contain around 120,000 clones, more than 70% of them singletons. The sequenced material came from peripheral blood. These receptor sequences come from a man between 65 and 85 years old with acute or convalescent COVID-19.

A single count supports this clone. V is TRBV3-1 (or the pseudogene TRBV3-2) and J is TRBJ1-3; no reliable D call. This CDR3 comprises 14 residues. Deletions cut 1 base from V and 4 bases from J, with 8 bases between. The germline V gene encodes CDR1 LGHDT and CDR2 YNNKEL (reference sequence). The CDR3 is CASSQAVGGNTIYF. The CDR3 coding sequence is TGTGCCAGCAGCCAAGCGGTCGGGGGAAACACCATATATTTT.

The chain links TRBV5-1 to TRBJ1-5, with D hard to call. Germline loops: CDR1 SGHRS, CDR2 YFSETQ. V was pared by 0 bases and J by 3 bases, with 4 bases between. This CDR3 spans 13 amino acids. The CDR3 sequence is CASSLAVNQPQHF. CDR3 nucleotides: TGCGCCAGCAGCTTGGCTGTCAATCAGCCCCAGCATTTT.

This clone was counted a single time. The chain carries TRBV6-5 and TRBJ1-6; TRBD1 might be the D (6 bases). Germline V lookup: CDR1 MNHEY, CDR2 SVGAGI. The V gene lost 10 bases and the J gene lost 5 bases, with 18 bases spanning the gap. The CDR3 extends over 15 amino acids. The CDR3 loop is CATSRGAENNSPLHF. The CDR3 DNA follows: TGTGCCACCTCGCGGGGGGCAGAGAATAATTCACCCCTCCACTTT.

This chain connects TRBV3-1 (or the pseudogene TRBV3-2) to TRBJ1-4; 7 positions match TRBD1. Trimming took 4 bases from V and 8 from J; bases not matched to a gene: 10. CDR3 size: 15 residues. Germline assignment: CDR1 LGHDT and CDR2 YNNKEL (reference sequence). Here the CDR3 reads CASSRRSQGGEKLFF. The DNA of the CDR3 is TGTGCCAGCAGCCGGAGATCCCAGGGGGGAGAAAAACTGTTTTTT.

The chain carries TRBV5-1 and TRBJ2-1; D unclear. This CDR3 contains 17 residues. V lost 4 bases and J lost 4, with 21 bases in between. Germline V gives CDR1 SGHRS, CDR2 YFSETQ. The CDR3 sequence: CASSITSSPSLYNEQFF. The CDR3 region has the DNA TGCGCCAGCAGCATCACCTCTTCTCCCAGTCTTTACAATGAGCAGTTCTTC.

This chain links TRBV3-1 (or the pseudogene TRBV3-2) with TRBJ2-3; tentative D call: TRBD2 (6 bases). CDR3 size: 12 residues. Germline CDR1 and CDR2: LGHDT and YNNKEL (reference sequence). The V and J ends lost 1 base and 9 bases respectively, with 8 bases between them. This CDR3 is CASSQGDWTQYF. In DNA form, the CDR3 reads TGTGCCAGCAGCCAAGGGGACTGGACGCAGTATTTT.

J is TRBJ1-2 and V is TRBV15; D might be TRBD1 (6 bases). The V gene's germline CDR1 is LNHNV and CDR2 YYDKDF (reference sequence). The CDR3 spans 13 residues. The V end lost 3 bases, the J end lost 2 bases, and 7 bases lay between the germline ends. CDR3 amino acids: CATSRDSNYGYTF. In DNA, the CDR3 is TGTGCCACCAGCAGGGACAGCAACTATGGCTACACCTTC.

V and J are TRBV4-2 and TRBJ2-1; possible D gene TRBD2, 5 bases. The V gene lost 4 bases and the J gene lost 4 bases, with 8 bases spanning the gap. Germline CDR1 is LGHNA and CDR2 is YNFKEQ. The CDR3 extends over 13 amino acids. The CDR3 DNA follows: TGTGCCAGCAGCCCTACTAGTTACAATGAGCAGTTCTTC. It is translated as CASSPTSYNEQFF.

The chain employs TRBV7-9 and TRBJ1-3, with no clear D. The V and J ends lost 5 bases and 0 bases respectively, with 5 bases between them. The V gene's germline CDR1 is SEHNR and CDR2 FQNEAQ (reference sequence). This CDR3 has 13 amino acids. The CDR3 loop is CASSHSSGNTIYF. Here the CDR3 DNA reads TGTGCCAGCAGCCACAGCTCTGGAAACACCATATATTTT.

This chain connects TRBV2 to TRBJ2-3; no reliable D call. Trimming stripped 5 bases from V and 9 bases from J, with 12 bases between. CDR1 SNHLY and CDR2 FYNNEI come from the germline V gene. The CDR3 covers 12 residues. The CDR3 reads CASSPNAATQYF. The CDR3 nucleotides are TGTGCCAGCAGTCCCAACGCGGCCACGCAGTATTTT.

The chain employs TRBV7-9 and TRBJ1-4; 11 bases match TRBD1. Germline assignment: CDR1 SEHNR and CDR2 FQNEAQ (reference sequence). Trimming took 5 bases from V and 8 from J; bases not matched to a gene: 7. CDR3 length equals 15 residues. This CDR3 reads CASSRDRGISEKLFF. CDR3 nucleotide sequence: TGTGCCAGCAGCCGGGACAGGGGGATTTCCGAAAAACTGTTTTTT.

The V and J genes are TRBV30 and TRBJ2-7; D gene unclear. Trimming took off 4 bases at V and 6 bases at J, with 16 bases between the two ends. This CDR3 has 13 residues. Germline V CDR1 and CDR2: GTSNPN, SVGIG (reference sequence). The CDR3 is CAWTKRPRSEQYF. In nucleotides, the CDR3 is TGTGCCTGGACAAAGCGCCCGCGCAGCGAGCAGTACTTC.

The chain recombines TRBV4-1 with TRBJ2-7, with D maybe TRBD2 (5 bases). Trimming took off 1 base at V and 5 bases at J, with 21 bases between the two ends. Germline V gene sequence: CDR1 MGHRA, CDR2 YSYEKL. The CDR3 runs 17 residues. The CDR3 DNA is TGCGCCAGCAGCCAAGGGACCGGGAACCTTCCTCCTGACGAGCAGTACTTC. It is translated as CASSQGTGNLPPDEQYF.

This clone appeared a few times. The V and J genes are TRBV29-1 and TRBJ1-1; no definite D call. CDR1 is SQVTM, CDR2 ANQGSEA, per germline. This CDR3 is 11 amino acids long. V lost 1 base to trimming and J lost 7 bases, with 7 bases between them. The CDR3 here is CSVEVVSEAFF. The CDR3 DNA is TGCAGCGTTGAAGTGGTGAGTGAAGCTTTCTTT.

This CDR3 is CASSDYHEQYF. DNA of the CDR3: TGTGCCAGCAGCGACTATCACGAGCAGTACTTC. V usage is TRBV14 and J usage is TRBJ2-7, with D possibly TRBD2 on 5 matching bases. The CDR3 sequence is 11 residues long. Trimming took 5 bases from V and 5 from J, leaving 7 bases between them. CDR1 is SGHDN and CDR2 is FVKESK in the germline V gene.

This clone was seen a single time. V is TRBV5-4 and J is TRBJ1-2; D perhaps matches TRBD1 (6 bases). This CDR3 comprises 13 residues. The germline CDR1 and CDR2 sequences are SGHNT and YYREEE (reference sequence). V lost 4 bases and J lost 3, with 10 bases in between. DNA for the CDR3: TGTGCCAGCAGCCAAAAGGGGGACTATGGCTACACCTTC. It specifies CASSQKGDYGYTF.

The chain carries TRBV7-6 and TRBJ2-7; D perhaps matches TRBD1 (5 bases). The CDR3 totals 14 residues. Germline V gene data show CDR1 as SGHVS and CDR2 as FNYEAQ. The V and J ends lost 5 bases and 6 bases respectively, with 17 bases between them. The CDR3 loop reads CASSPRQGNAEQYF. Here the CDR3 DNA reads TGTGCCAGCAGCCCCCGGCAGGGTAACGCCGAGCAGTACTTC.

The chain links TRBV4-2 to TRBJ2-5; 8 bases match TRBD2. The trim removed 1 base at V and 4 bases at J, leaving 2 bases unmatched. This CDR3 comprises 14 residues. The germline CDR1 and CDR2 sequences are LGHNA and YNFKEQ. The CDR3 protein is CASSQGTSLETQYF. The CDR3, as DNA: TGTGCCAGCAGCCAAGGGACTAGCTTAGAGACCCAGTACTTC.

This clone was seen just once. The chain joins TRBV19 to TRBJ1-5, with D possibly being TRBD1 (6 bases). CDR1 and CDR2 from the germline V gene are LNHDA and SQIVND (reference sequence). The CDR3 spans 14 residues. Trimming took 1 base from V and 7 from J, leaving 11 bases between them. This chain's CDR3 is CASSIGGLGQPQHF. As DNA, the CDR3 is TGTGCCAGTAGTATAGGGGGGCTAGGGCAGCCCCAGCATTTT. Drawing the rest from reference TRBV19 and TRBJ1-5, the complete variable domain is DGGITQSPKYLFRKEGQNVTLSCEQNLNHDAMYWYRQDPGQGLRLIYYSQIVNDFQKGDIAEGYSVSREKKESFPLTVTSAQKNPTAFYLCASSIGGLGQPQHFGDGTRLSIL.

This clone was counted between two and nine times. The rearrangement joins TRBV28 to TRBJ1-1; no definite D call. Germline CDR1 is MDHEN and CDR2 is SYDVKM. Between the trimmed V and J ends, which lost 5 bases and 1 base, there was a span of 11 bases. The CDR3 runs to 14 residues. The CDR3, as DNA: TGTGCCAGCAGTAATTCCGGGTCGAACACTGAAGCTTTCTTT. Its protein is CASSNSGSNTEAFF.

The chain employs TRBV5-1 and TRBJ2-1; 8 nucleotides agree with TRBD1. This CDR3 is 15 amino acids long. With V trimmed by 0 bases and J by 4 bases, 3 bases remained unmatched. Germline CDR1 and CDR2: SGHRS and YFSETQ. CDR3 sequence reads: CASSLVQGVYNEQFF. The CDR3 region has the DNA TGCGCCAGCAGCTTGGTACAGGGGGTTTACAATGAGCAGTTCTTC.

V and J are TRBV14 and TRBJ2-1, with 9 bases lining up with TRBD1. Germline V gene lookup returns CDR1 SGHDN and CDR2 FVKESK. The CDR3 loop spans 16 amino acids. V lost 0 bases, J lost 6 bases, and 6 bases stayed unmatched. The CDR3 sequence is CASSQDPGQGSNEQFF. CDR3 nucleotide sequence: TGTGCCAGCAGCCAAGATCCGGGACAGGGATCCAATGAGCAGTTCTTC.